This entry describes one T cell receptor (beta chain). It lacks a known antigen. The record has no base qualities; no much larger clone is one base away. The data were taken from a study of blood T cell repertoires in COVID-19 (dated by TCRdb to 2018 to 2020). Turning to the overall study: Samples from collaborators originated in the United States, Italy and Spain and spanned both the acute and convalescent phases of COVID-19. The repertoires were made available in a free public database intended to serve as a resource for research on the immune response to SARS-CoV-2. Samples were obtained from the ongoing ImmuneRACE study (first 160 participants) and from approximately 1,200 subjects provided by 6 global collaborators. Subjects who had been exposed to COVID-19, were actively infected with it, or had recovered from it provided the deeply sampled blood TCRbeta repertoires that made up the dataset. HLA class I and class II types, where available, came from metadata supplied by the sample provider rather than from assay-based typing. Sample metadata almost always included a de-identified subject ID, COVID-19 status, age in years and sex. The material from the prospective study consisted of cDNA or gDNA derived from T cells, B-cell-depleted T cells, or PBMCs. General conclusions and limits of the study: The amount of clinical and demographic metadata varied by source and participant and was provided uncurated.

TCRbeta CDR3 regions were amplified from genomic DNA by means of the immunoSEQ Assay, a bias-controlled multiplex PCR. Regarding the original processing steps: The number of nucleated cells in each sample was estimated from the amplification of reference gene primers within the assay. Sequence reads were collapsed and filtered to measure the absolute abundance of every unique TCRbeta CDR3 rearrangement. For each sample, productive Simpson clonality was calculated as the square root of Simpson's diversity index over productive rearrangements. Sourced from immuneACCESS, this table was stored by TCRdb with only in-frame sequences that have V and J called. A share of the clones is absent; for the studies checked, an unresolved V gene accounts for under half, and the remainder has no known explanation. The V and J calls and clone size come from that table; D and trimming were worked out from the DNA. In all, the sample holds some 290,000 clones, and roughly 88% of those were seen once. In total, the top ten clones hold 2.3% of the sample.

Sequences SGHRS (CDR1) and YFSETQ (CDR2) are obtained from the germline V gene. V trim: 0 bases; J trim: 0 bases; unmatched bases: 2. Including cysteine and phenylalanine, the CDR3 has 16 amino acids. CDR3 DNA only is kept here, 48 bases in frame from base 1. Participants in the prospective study were aged roughly 18 to 89 years, lived in some 24 United States geographic areas, and enrolled through a virtual design. To assign participants to cohorts, the prospective study relied on clinical history that participants themselves reported in a screening survey and a study questionnaire. Each participant in the prospective study had whole blood, serum and a nasopharyngeal or oropharyngeal swab collected by mobile phlebotomists. Participants in the prospective study had the option to provide additional blood draws and questionnaires over an approximately two-month period. Before DNA extraction, blood samples from the prospective study were shipped at room temperature or frozen.

Sequencing was performed on PBMCs or T cells enriched from blood (not recorded which). The TCR sequence derives from a woman aged 40 to 50 with acute COVID-19. The chain was built from TRBV5-1 and TRBJ2-2; TRBD2 lines up with 7 middle nucleotides. The DNA reads as follows: TGCGCCAGCAGCTTGGTGGCGGGAGCGAACACCGGGGAGCTGTTTTTT. This sequence encodes CASSLVAGANTGELFF.